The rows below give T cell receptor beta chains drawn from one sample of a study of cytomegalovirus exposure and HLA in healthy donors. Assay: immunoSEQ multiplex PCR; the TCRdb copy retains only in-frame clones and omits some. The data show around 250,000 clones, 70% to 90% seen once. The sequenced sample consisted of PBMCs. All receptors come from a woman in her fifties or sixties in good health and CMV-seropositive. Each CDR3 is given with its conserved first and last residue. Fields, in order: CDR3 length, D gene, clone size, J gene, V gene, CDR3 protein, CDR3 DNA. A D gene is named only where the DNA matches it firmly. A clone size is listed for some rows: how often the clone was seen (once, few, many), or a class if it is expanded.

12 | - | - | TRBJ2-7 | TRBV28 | CATGQTAYEQYF | TGTGCCACCGGACAGACCGCCTACGAGCAGTACTTC
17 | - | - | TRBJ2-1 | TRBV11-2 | CASSTSAALSSYNEQFF | TGTGCCAGCAGCACCTCGGCGGCCTTGAGCTCCTACAATGAGCAGTTCTTC
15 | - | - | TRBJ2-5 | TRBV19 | CASSIASGTRETQYF | TGTGCCAGTAGTATAGCCTCCGGGACACGAGAGACCCAGTACTTC
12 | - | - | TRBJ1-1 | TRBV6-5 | CASSYRDTEAFF | TGTGCCAGCAGTTACCGGGACACTGAAGCTTTCTTT
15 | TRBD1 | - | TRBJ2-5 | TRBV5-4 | CASSPSDRVLETQYF | TGTGCCAGCAGCCCTTCGGACAGGGTACTTGAGACCCAGTACTTC
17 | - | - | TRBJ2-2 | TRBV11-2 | CASTGWGDRRYTGELFF | TGTGCCTCCACGGGTTGGGGGGATCGAAGGTACACCGGGGAGCTGTTTTTT
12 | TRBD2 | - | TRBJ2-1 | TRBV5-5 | CASSLVGLAKFF | TGTGCCAGCAGCTTGGTGGGACTAGCCAAATTCTTC
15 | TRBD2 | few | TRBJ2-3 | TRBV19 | CASTRLAGVSDTQYF | TGTGCCAGTACCCGACTAGCGGGAGTCTCAGATACGCAGTATTTT
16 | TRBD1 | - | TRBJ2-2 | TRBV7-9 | CASSFRGQGYTGELFF | TGTGCCAGCAGCTTTAGGGGACAGGGTTATACCGGGGAGCTGTTTTTT
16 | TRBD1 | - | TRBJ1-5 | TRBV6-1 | CASSEERGQGRQPQHF | TGTGCCAGCAGTGAAGAACGAGGACAGGGGAGACAGCCCCAGCATTTT
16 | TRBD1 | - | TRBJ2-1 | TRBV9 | CASSPQTGKAYNEQFF | TGTGCCAGCAGCCCCCAGACAGGGAAGGCCTACAATGAGCAGTTCTTC
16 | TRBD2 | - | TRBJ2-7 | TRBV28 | CASSSIAGVSSYEQYF | TGTGCCAGCAGTTCAATAGCGGGAGTCAGCTCCTACGAGCAGTACTTC
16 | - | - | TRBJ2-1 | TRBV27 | CASSTETANSYNEQFF | TGTGCCAGCAGTACTGAGACAGCAAACTCCTACAATGAGCAGTTCTTC
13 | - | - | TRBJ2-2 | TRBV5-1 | CASRGRNTGELFF | TGCGCCAGCCGAGGGCGGAACACCGGGGAGCTGTTTTTT
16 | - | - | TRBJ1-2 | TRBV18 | CASSPRGMDSNYGYTF | TGTGCCAGCTCACCACGAGGGATGGACAGTAACTATGGCTACACCTTC
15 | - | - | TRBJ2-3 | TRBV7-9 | CASSLESPHTDTQYF | TGTGCCAGCAGCTTAGAGAGCCCCCACACAGATACGCAGTATTTT
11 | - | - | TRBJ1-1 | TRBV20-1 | CSAKSPTEAFF | TGCAGTGCTAAGAGCCCCACTGAAGCTTTCTTT
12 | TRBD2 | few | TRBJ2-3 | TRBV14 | CASSPGTSVQYF | TGTGCCAGCAGCCCAGGGACTAGCGTGCAGTATTTT
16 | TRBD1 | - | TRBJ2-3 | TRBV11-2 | CASSFSPGGLTDTQYF | TGTGCCAGCAGCTTCAGTCCAGGGGGATTAACAGATACGCAGTATTTT
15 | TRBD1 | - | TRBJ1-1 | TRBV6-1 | CASSQSGTGSTEAFF | TGTGCCAGCAGTCAATCCGGGACAGGGAGTACTGAAGCTTTCTTT
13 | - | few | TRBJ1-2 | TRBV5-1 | CASSFRSNYGYTF | TGCGCCAGCAGTTTTCGTTCTAACTATGGCTACACCTTC
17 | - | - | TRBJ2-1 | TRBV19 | CASRFLGRTGAYNEQFF | TGTGCCAGTAGATTCTTAGGGCGGACTGGGGCCTACAATGAGCAGTTCTTC
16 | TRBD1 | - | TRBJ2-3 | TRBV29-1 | CSVSGTGVGSTDTQYF | TGCAGCGTCAGTGGGACAGGGGTTGGGAGCACAGATACGCAGTATTTT
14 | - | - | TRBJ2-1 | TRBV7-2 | CASRPRGEINEQFF | TGTGCCAGCAGACCTCGCGGGGAAATCAATGAGCAGTTCTTC
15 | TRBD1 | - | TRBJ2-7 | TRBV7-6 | CASSLGQGISYEQYF | TGTGCCAGCAGCTTGGGACAGGGGATCAGCTACGAGCAGTACTTC
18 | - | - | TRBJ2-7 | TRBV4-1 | CASSQDQVRSGLTYEQYF | TGCGCCAGCAGCCAAGATCAGGTCCGTAGCGGACTTACCTACGAGCAGTACTTC
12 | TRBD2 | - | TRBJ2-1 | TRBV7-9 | CATAGGPYEQFF | TGTGCCACCGCGGGAGGTCCTTATGAGCAGTTCTTC
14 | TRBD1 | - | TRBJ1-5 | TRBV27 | CASRTAGGYQPQHF | TGTGCCAGCAGAACGGCAGGGGGATATCAGCCCCAGCATTTT
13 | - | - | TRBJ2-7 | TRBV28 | CASRETGIYEQYF | TGTGCCAGCAGGGAGACAGGTATTTACGAGCAGTACTTC
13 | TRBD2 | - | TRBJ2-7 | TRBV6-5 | CASSMGLDYEQYF | TGTGCCAGCAGTATGGGACTAGACTACGAGCAGTACTTC
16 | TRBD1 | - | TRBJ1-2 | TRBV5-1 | CASSPYPGQGAWGYTF | TGCGCCAGCAGCCCTTATCCGGGACAGGGGGCTTGGGGCTACACCTTC
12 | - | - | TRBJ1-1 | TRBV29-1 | CSVPGHHTEAFF | TGCAGCGTCCCGGGACATCACACTGAAGCTTTCTTT
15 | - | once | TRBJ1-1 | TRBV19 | CASSITKQTNTEAFF | TGTGCCAGTAGTATAACAAAACAAACGAACACTGAAGCTTTCTTT
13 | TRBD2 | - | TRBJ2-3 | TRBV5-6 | CASLAGGLDTQYF | TGTGCCAGCTTAGCGGGAGGGCTTGATACGCAGTATTTT
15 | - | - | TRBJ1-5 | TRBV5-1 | CASSLDSYSNQPQHF | TGCGCCAGCAGCTTGGATAGCTATAGCAATCAGCCCCAGCATTTT
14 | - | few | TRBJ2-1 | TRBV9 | CASSVSHASREQFF | TGTGCCAGCAGCGTTTCCCATGCCTCTAGGGAGCAGTTCTTC
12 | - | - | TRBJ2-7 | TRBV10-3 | CAISDSRQVQYF | TGTGCCATCAGTGACTCTCGACAGGTGCAGTACTTC
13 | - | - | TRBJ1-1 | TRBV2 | CASTEGRKTEVFF | TGTGCCAGCACCGAGGGGAGGAAGACTGAAGTTTTCTTT
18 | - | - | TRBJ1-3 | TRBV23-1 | CASSQSRLRRQSKNTIYF | TGCGCCAGCAGTCAATCGAGGCTTAGACGACAGTCGAAGAACACCATATATTTT
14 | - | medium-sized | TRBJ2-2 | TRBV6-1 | CASSLTRNYGELFF | TGTGCCAGCAGCCTGACTAGGAATTACGGGGAGCTGTTTTTT
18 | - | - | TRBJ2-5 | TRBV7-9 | CASSLVSYKWHLQETQYF | TGTGCCAGCAGCTTAGTCTCGTACAAGTGGCACCTCCAAGAGACCCAGTACTTC
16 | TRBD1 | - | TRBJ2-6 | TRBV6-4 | CASSSTGSAGANVLTF | TGTGCCAGCAGTTCGACAGGGTCCGCTGGGGCCAACGTCCTGACTTTC
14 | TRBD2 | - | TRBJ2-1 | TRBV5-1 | CASSLGGRNNEQFF | TGCGCCAGCAGCTTGGGCGGGAGGAACAATGAGCAGTTCTTC
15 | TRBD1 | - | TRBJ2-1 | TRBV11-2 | CASRHPGTGSNEQFF | TGTGCCAGCAGACACCCCGGGACAGGGAGCAATGAGCAGTTCTTC